A selection of T cell receptor beta chains follows, all from one sample in a study of T-cell memory formation after mild COVID-19. MiXCR, applied by TCRdb to the 5' RACE reads, yields one record per CDR3 protein. Of under 150,000 distinct CDR3 sequences in the sample, 22% are singletons; the top ten hold roughly 40%. Specimen: PBMCs or a T cell subset sorted from them (not recorded which). These receptors all come from a man aged 18-30 years who had mild COVID-19 (a few samples of this study predate the infection). Cell type and time point are not known. The CDR3 runs from the conserved cysteine through the conserved F or W. The D gene is left open where the match is weak. Size values are once, few and many counts, or a class for expanded clones, and some rows have none.

V gene,J gene,D gene,clone size,CDR3 DNA,CDR3 protein
TRBV7-7,TRBJ2-1,TRBD2,many,TGTGCCAGCAGCTTTTCTAGCGGAAATGAGCAGTTCTTC,CASSFSSGNEQFF
TRBV7-2,TRBJ2-3,.,.,TGTGCCAGCAGCGCGGTGGGGGTTTCAGATACGCAGTATTTT,CASSAVGVSDTQYF
TRBV7-9,TRBJ2-6,TRBD1,few,TGTGCCAGCAGCTCGACAGGGGTTGGGGCCAACGTCCTGACTTTC,CASSSTGVGANVLTF
TRBV7-9,TRBJ2-1,.,few,TGTGCCAGCAGCCCAGGACTAAGCAATGAGCATTTCTTC,CASSPGLSNEHFF
TRBV20-1,TRBJ1-1,.,.,TGCAGTGCTAGAGGTGGGGGGACTGAAGCTTTCTTT,CSARGGGTEAFF
TRBV2,TRBJ2-6,.,.,TGTGCCAGCAGTCCTTCAATTAACTCTGGGGCCAACGTCCTGACTTTC,CASSPSINSGANVLTF
TRBV12-3/TRBV12-4,TRBJ2-6,.,.,TGTGCCAGCAGAGAGGAGCAGGGGGCCAACGTCCTGACTTTC,CASREEQGANVLTF
TRBV11-2,TRBJ2-1,TRBD2,.,TGTGCCAGCAGCCCCGGGGGGAAGAATGAGCAGTTCTTC,CASSPGGKNEQFF
TRBV5-5,TRBJ1-2,TRBD1,few,TGTGCCAGCAGCTCCTGGACAGGGTCGGGGTATGGCTACACCTTC,CASSSWTGSGYGYTF
TRBV6-2/TRBV6-3,TRBJ1-5,.,few,TGTGCCAGCAGTTACTCGGACAATCAGCCCCAGCATTTT,CASSYSDNQPQHF
TRBV6-5,TRBJ2-3,.,.,TGTGCCAGCGGGGGCCCTCGAGGCACAGATACGCAGTATTTT,CASGGPRGTDTQYF
TRBV4-1,TRBJ2-7,.,.,TGCGCCAGCAGCCAAGCGGGCAGGGATACTGTGCAGTACTTC,CASSQAGRDTVQYF
TRBV7-2,TRBJ2-1,.,few,TGTGCCAGCAGCCAGACACCTTCCTACAATGAGCAGTTCTTC,CASSQTPSYNEQFF
TRBV7-9,TRBJ1-2,.,.,TGTGCCAGCAGCCCCCCGGGGCCTGCGGCTAACTATGGCTACACCTTC,CASSPPGPAANYGYTF
TRBV12-3/TRBV12-4,TRBJ2-7,.,.,TGTGCCAGCAGTGCCTTTGTATACAGGGTGGGGGAGCAGTACTTC,CASSAFVYRVGEQYF
TRBV7-9,TRBJ2-7,.,few,TGTGCCAGCAGCTTAGCCGCAGTATCCTACGAGCAGTACTTC,CASSLAAVSYEQYF
TRBV28,TRBJ2-1,TRBD2,.,TGTGCCAGCAGTTTTACCCCGGGACTAGTCAATGAGCAGTTCTTC,CASSFTPGLVNEQFF
TRBV11-2,TRBJ2-7,.,few,TGTGCCAGCAGCGGGGGCCTTTACGAGCAGTACTTC,CASSGGLYEQYF
TRBV4-1,TRBJ1-2,TRBD1,.,TGCGCCAGCAGCCCCCGAGTCCACAGGGGAGACTATGGCTACACCTTC,CASSPRVHRGDYGYTF
TRBV6-4,TRBJ2-1,.,.,TGTGCCAGCAGTGACACGGGGGCTACCTACAATGAGCAGTTCTTC,CASSDTGATYNEQFF
TRBV7-6,TRBJ2-3,.,.,TGTGCCAGCAGCTTAGACGGAGGGGATACGCAGTATTTT,CASSLDGGDTQYF
TRBV5-5,TRBJ1-5,TRBD1,.,TGTGCCAGCAGCGGGGGACAGGGGAATAGCAATCAGCCCCAGCATTTT,CASSGGQGNSNQPQHF
TRBV4-1,TRBJ2-5,.,.,TGCGCCAGCAGCCAAGTAGGGGACCAAGAGACCCAGTACTTC,CASSQVGDQETQYF
TRBV6-2/TRBV6-3,TRBJ2-1,TRBD1,few,TGTGCCAGCAGCCGGGTGGACAGGGGGTCCTACAATGAGCAGTTCTTC,CASSRVDRGSYNEQFF
TRBV5-5,TRBJ2-7,TRBD1,.,TGTGCCAGCAGCCCCGCCGGGACAGGGTCTATTGAGCAGTACTTC,CASSPAGTGSIEQYF
TRBV7-2,TRBJ2-6,.,few,TGTGCCAGCAGCTTAGAGATCTCTGGGGCCAACGTCCTGACTTTC,CASSLEISGANVLTF
TRBV6-4,TRBJ2-3,.,.,TGTGCCAGCAGCCCCGACAGCGCCACAGATACGCAGTATTTT,CASSPDSATDTQYF
TRBV4-3,TRBJ2-1,.,many,TGCGCCAGCAGCCAAGGGACGGCAGCATACAATGAGCAGTTCTTC,CASSQGTAAYNEQFF
TRBV6-5,TRBJ2-1,.,.,TGTGCCAGCAGCTTTAATCCGGGACAAGGCTACAATGAGCAGTTCTTC,CASSFNPGQGYNEQFF
TRBV11-2,TRBJ2-3,TRBD2,few,TGTGCCAGCAGTTCACCCGGGACTAGCGGGGGGGCCTATAATACGCAGTATTTT,CASSSPGTSGGAYNTQYF
TRBV12-3/TRBV12-4,TRBJ2-1,.,few,TGTGCCAGCAGTTTTCTCGCGGGGAGACCCTCCTACAATGAGCAGTTCTTC,CASSFLAGRPSYNEQFF
TRBV15,TRBJ2-3,TRBD1,.,TGTGCCACCAGCGGGAGGGTCCCGGGACAGGGGGGGTCAGATACGCAGTATTTT,CATSGRVPGQGGSDTQYF
TRBV13,TRBJ2-7,TRBD1,.,TGTGCCAGCAGTTCCAATGGGGGACAGCTGGGCGAGCAGTACTTC,CASSSNGGQLGEQYF
TRBV5-1,TRBJ2-5,TRBD2,.,TGCGCCAGCAGCTTATTTTTTAGCGGGGAAGAGACCCAGTACTTC,CASSLFFSGEETQYF
TRBV6-5,TRBJ2-1,.,few,TGTGCCAGCATGAGGGACCACAATGAGCAGTTCTTC,CASMRDHNEQFF
TRBV5-1,TRBJ1-5,TRBD1,.,TGCGCCAGCAGCTTGGGGACAGGGGTGCATCAGCCCCAGCATTTT,CASSLGTGVHQPQHF
TRBV15,TRBJ2-5,TRBD1,few,TGTGCCACCAGCAGCGCCGGGACAGGGTATGAGACCCAGTACTTC,CATSSAGTGYETQYF
TRBV6-1,TRBJ2-3,TRBD1,.,TGTGCCAACGGGTATCGGGACAGGGGCACAGATACGCAGTATTTT,CANGYRDRGTDTQYF
TRBV19,TRBJ2-3,.,.,TGTGCCAGTAGTATGTGGGGGATCGGCACAGATACGCAGTATTTT,CASSMWGIGTDTQYF
TRBV7-2,TRBJ1-5,.,.,TGTGCCAGCAGCTCAGCCATGAGCAATCAGCCCCAGCATTTT,CASSSAMSNQPQHF
TRBV7-9,TRBJ2-5,TRBD1,few,TGTGCCAGCAGCCGAGCCCGGGACAGGGGGCAGACCCAGTACTTC,CASSRARDRGQTQYF
TRBV4-1,TRBJ2-2,.,.,TGCGCCAGCAGCCCCCTCGACACCTTGAACACCGGGGAGCTGTTTTTT,CASSPLDTLNTGELFF
TRBV6-2/TRBV6-3,TRBJ2-1,.,many,TGTGCCAGCAGTTACTCAATTAGTTACAATGAGCAGTTCTTC,CASSYSISYNEQFF
TRBV12-3/TRBV12-4,TRBJ2-1,.,few,TGTGCCAGCAGTCCAGACTCGGATAGTGAGCAGTTCTTC,CASSPDSDSEQFF
TRBV27,TRBJ1-4,.,few,TGTGCCAGCAGTGCGTGGGGACCTGATGAAAAACTGTTTTTT,CASSAWGPDEKLFF
TRBV6-6,TRBJ1-5,TRBD1,.,TGTGCCAGCAGTTACTCTACAAGGACAGGGGATAATCAGCCCCAGCATTTT,CASSYSTRTGDNQPQHF
TRBV7-8,TRBJ2-3,TRBD2,.,TGTGCCAGAAGCTTCCCAGCAACTAGCGGGGGAAGCACAGATACGCAGTATTTT,CARSFPATSGGSTDTQYF
TRBV5-1,TRBJ1-1,.,few,TGCGCCAGCAGCTTGGGGGAGGGGAGCACTGAAGCTTTCTTT,CASSLGEGSTEAFF